The TCR beta chain described here comes from a study of glioma-infiltrating T cells. Study-wide context: Glioblastomas were WHO grade IV, sampled at first diagnosis; low-grade were grade II. Whole-study findings and limits: Above-expected tissue-blood divergence occurred in all gliomas, most in low-grade ones.

This clonotype came up a few times. Its antigen is unidentified. The iRepertoire nested amplicon-rescue multiplex PCR amplified TCR alpha and beta CDR3s from RNA. Input was roughly 95-450 ng of tissue mRNA or PBMC total RNA. TCRdb used MiXCR to reprocess the multiplex PCR reads, holding one entry per CDR3 protein. The sample holds a few hundred thousand distinct CDR3 sequences; roughly two fifths are singletons and the top ten take approximately 12%. The germline V gene has CDR1 MNHEY and CDR2 SMNVEV (reference sequence). With 6 bases removed from V and 0 bases from J, the gap between germline ends came to 15 bases. The length of the CDR3 is 16 residues.

Sequenced input: glioma tissue, nonneoplastic brain tissue, or PBMCs (not recorded which). V gene TRBV27 combines with J gene TRBJ1-3; a weak D match, TRBD1 (5 bases). The clonotype originates from a human donor with low-grade glioma or glioblastoma, undergoing nonglioma brain surgery, or in good health (not recorded which). CDR3 bases: TGTGCCAGCAGGCCGACAGTCCTGTACTCTGGAAACACCATATATTTT. Protein: CASRPTVLYSGNTIYF.